The 18 T cell receptor beta chains reported below all come from one sample, sequenced in a study of lymphopenia after photon versus proton radiotherapy. Method: immunoSEQ multiplex PCR; TCRdb's copy keeps in-frame clones and lacks some. The sample includes around 64,000 clones, approximately 90% seen only once; the top ten take about 2.2%. The starting material was peripheral blood, obtained from a patient treated with photon-based radiotherapy. The receptors were sampled from a woman in her 40s with cholangiocarcinoma.

The chain couples TRBV4-2 to TRBJ2-1; D ambiguous. CDR3 length: 15 amino acids. The germline V gene encodes CDR1 LGHNA and CDR2 YNFKEQ. Trimming took 1 base from V and 5 from J, leaving 12 bases between them. CDR3 nucleotides: TGTGCCAGCAGCCAAGGCACTTCTGGGGACAATGAGCAGTTCTTC. This gives the protein CASSQGTSGDNEQFF.

The chain employs TRBV19 and TRBJ2-1; possible D gene TRBD1, 5 bases. V gave up 2 bases and J gave up 5 bases, with 13 bases separating them. CDR3 length: 15 residues. Germline CDR1 LNHDA, CDR2 SQIVND (reference sequence). CDR3 sequence: CASSIRGLGDNEQFF. DNA of the CDR3: TGTGCCAGTAGTATAAGGGGTCTCGGCGACAATGAGCAGTTCTTC.

The genes are TRBV5-4 and TRBJ2-7; 9 bases are shared with TRBD2. Germline CDR1 SGHNT, CDR2 YYREEE (reference sequence). Trimming removed 3 bases from V and 7 bases from J; junction bases left unmatched: 8. This CDR3 region has 14 residues. This chain's CDR3 is CASSSGGRADEQYF. The CDR3 DNA reads as TGTGCCAGCAGCTCCGGCGGGAGGGCCGATGAGCAGTACTTC.

The V call is TRBV29-1, the J call TRBJ2-7; 12 bases align to TRBD2. CDR1 and CDR2 (germline): SQVTM, ANQGSEA. V lost 7 bases to trimming and J lost 2 bases; unmatched junction nucleotides: 3. The CDR3 extends over 13 amino acids. The CDR3 nucleotides are TGCAGCGCCCGACTAGCGGGAGCCTACGAGCAGTACTTC. It yields the protein CSARLAGAYEQYF.

This clone was seen just once. The rearrangement uses TRBV4-1 and TRBJ1-5, with D perhaps TRBD1 (5 bases). The length of the CDR3 is 16 residues. The V gene lost 0 bases and the J gene lost 1 base, with 10 bases spanning the gap. Germline-derived CDR1 and CDR2 are MGHRA and YSYEKL. CDR3 bases: TGCGCCAGCAGCCAAGATTGGGGGGGAAGCAATCAGCCCCAGCATTTT. It encodes CASSQDWGGSNQPQHF.

The chain employs TRBV7-2 and TRBJ1-3; D call uncertain. Germline V gene lookup returns CDR1 SGHTA and CDR2 FQGNSA. V was clipped by 1 base and J by 6 bases, with 7 bases between them. The CDR3 contains 13 residues. The DNA of the CDR3 is TGTGCCAGCAGCTTAGACGCGTTAAACACCATATATTTT. Translated: CASSLDALNTIYF. The whole variable domain, filled in from reference TRBV7-2 and TRBJ1-3, reads GAGVSQSPSNKVTEKGKDVELRCDPISGHTALYWYRQSLGQGLEFLIYFQGNSAPDKSGLPSDRFSAERTGGSVSTLTIQRTQQEDSAVYLCASSLDALNTIYFGEGSWLTVV.

The genes are TRBV7-2 and TRBJ2-1; D may be TRBD1 or TRBD2 (5 bases each). Germline values: CDR1 SGHTA, CDR2 FQGNSA. CDR3 length equals 15 residues. V lost 5 bases, J lost 0 bases, and 11 bases lay in between. CDR3 loop: CASSGGGVSYNEQFF. The CDR3 DNA reads as TGTGCCAGCAGCGGGGGTGGGGTCTCCTACAATGAGCAGTTCTTC.

The chain is built from TRBV4-3 and TRBJ2-5; 10 bases line up with TRBD1. The CDR3 consists of 15 residues. V shed 4 bases, J shed 5 bases, and the junction held 7 bases outside the gene matches. The germline CDR1 and CDR2 sequences are LGHNA and YSLEER. Here the CDR3 DNA reads TGCGCCAGCAGCCCTGGGACAGGGGCCGGCGAGACCCAGTACTTC. Translation gives CASSPGTGAGETQYF.

The chain has TRBV5-6 and TRBJ1-1; 9 nucleotides match TRBD1. This CDR3 spans 15 amino acids. Per the germline V gene, CDR1 is SGHDT and CDR2 is YYEEEE. Trimming took 4 bases from V and 1 from J; bases not matched to a gene: 5. For the CDR3, the DNA is TGTGCCAGCAGCCCAGGACAGGGGCAGAACACTGAAGCTTTCTTT. It encodes CASSPGQGQNTEAFF.

This sequence joins TRBV4-3 and TRBJ2-3; TRBD2 might be the D (6 bases). The ends were cut back, 4 bases at V and 4 bases at J, with 12 bases in the middle. The germline gives CDR1 LGHNA, CDR2 YSLEER. The CDR3 loop spans 14 amino acids. DNA for the CDR3: TGCGCCAGCAGCCCAACACTAGCCGCAGATACGCAGTATTTT. This translates into CASSPTLAADTQYF.

This sequence joins TRBV25-1 and TRBJ2-5, with 10 bases lining up with TRBD2. In germline, CDR1 is MGHDK, CDR2 SYGVNS. V shed 4 bases, J shed 1 base, and the junction held 3 bases outside the gene matches. This CDR3 spans 15 amino acids. CDR3 loop: CASSGTSGFQETQYF. In DNA form, the CDR3 reads TGTGCCAGCAGTGGGACTAGCGGTTTCCAAGAGACCCAGTACTTC.

The gene calls are TRBV6-1 and TRBJ1-1; D may be TRBD1 (6 bases). The germline V and J ends were trimmed by 6 bases and 2 bases, with 13 bases remaining between them. Germline lookup yields CDR1 MNHNS and CDR2 SASEGT. The CDR3 consists of 14 residues. The CDR3 coding sequence is TGTGCCAGCAGCTCCACAGGGCTTAACACTGAAGCTTTCTTT. Translation: CASSSTGLNTEAFF.

DNA of the CDR3: TGTGCCAGCAGTGTACAGGGGGGTACCGGGGAGCTGTTTTTT. Encoded protein: CASSVQGGTGELFF. V gene TRBV25-1 combines with J gene TRBJ2-2; 8 bases match TRBD1. Germline assignment: CDR1 MGHDK and CDR2 SYGVNS. The length of the CDR3 is 14 residues. After removal of 4 bases from V and 5 bases from J, the junction contained 3 bases not matched to a gene.

The chain recombines TRBV19 with TRBJ2-1; D might be TRBD1 (5 bases). Germline V gene lookup returns CDR1 LNHDA and CDR2 SQIVND (reference sequence). This CDR3 comprises 14 residues. V was shortened by 4 bases and J by 4 bases, with 11 bases between the two germline ends. CDR3 loop: CASSKGQPYNEQFF. The CDR3 nucleotides read TGTGCCAGTAGTAAGGGGCAGCCTTACAATGAGCAGTTCTTC.

This clone was observed a single time. This chain uses TRBV9 with TRBJ2-6; D might be TRBD1 or TRBD2, each matching 5 bases. This CDR3 spans 15 amino acids. Germline CDR1 SGDLS, CDR2 YYNGEE. V lost 2 bases and J lost 3, with 9 bases in between. CDR3 nucleotides: TGTGCCAGCAGCGTGCTGAGGGGTGGGGCCAACGTCCTGACTTTC. Protein sequence: CASSVLRGGANVLTF.

CDR3 sequence: CASSLGIRRVGEKLFF. CDR3 nucleotide sequence: TGTGCCAGCAGCTTAGGGATCCGCAGGGTGGGTGAAAAACTGTTTTTT. The J gene is TRBJ1-4, the V gene TRBV7-2, with D tentatively TRBD1 (5 bases). Germline V gene sequence: CDR1 SGHTA, CDR2 FQGNSA. Trimming took 1 base from V and 7 from J, leaving 16 bases between them. The CDR3 extends over 16 amino acids.

The chain uses TRBV7-2 and TRBJ2-4; D unresolved. Germline assignment: CDR1 SGHTA and CDR2 FQGNSA. The CDR3 has 14 amino acids. Trimming stripped 0 bases from V and 3 bases from J, with 6 bases between. The CDR3 sequence: CASSLAAGKNIQYF. CDR3 nucleotide sequence: TGTGCCAGCAGCTTAGCGGCAGGCAAAAACATTCAGTACTTC.

V usage is TRBV29-1 and J usage is TRBJ1-2, with TRBD1 matching 7 bases. CDR1 SQVTM and CDR2 ANQGSEA come from the germline V gene. The CDR3 has 16 amino acids. V was pared by 2 bases and J by 6 bases, with 15 bases of the junction left unmatched. The CDR3 DNA is TGCAGCGTTGAACCTAGGACAGGCCCAAGCTACCATGGCTACACCTTC. This translates into CSVEPRTGPSYHGYTF.